This TCR beta chain was found in a study of T cell responses to AZD1222 COVID-19 vaccine. The study's findings and limits: Most donors were white British, females outnumbered males, and clonal diversity was possibly underestimated. Baseline seropositivity characterized only a handful of AZD1222 recipients.

It was second doses at about 4 or about 12 weeks that were pooled. A remark on this clone: Its antigen is as yet unknown.

Deletions cut 4 bases from V and 4 bases from J, with 15 bases between. Germline values: CDR1 SGHTA, CDR2 FQGTGA. This CDR3 contains 15 residues. This table comes from immunoSEQ multiplex PCR, and its TCRdb copy is limited to in-frame clones, with some not included. The sample shows around 150,000 clones, 80% to 95% of them seen only once. The chain carries TRBV7-3 and TRBJ2-3, with D maybe TRBD2 (6 bases). Sequenced material: peripheral blood, taken 28 days after the second AZD1222 dose. The TCR originated in an adult who received the AZD1222 COVID-19 vaccine. In DNA form, the CDR3 reads TGTGCCAGCAGCTCCGGGGCCGGGAGCGCAGATACGCAGTATTTT. Residues: CASSSGAGSADTQYF.